This T cell receptor (beta chain) came from a study of shared clonotypes between healthy human individuals. Without sorting, samples used tens of millions of PBMCs for genomic DNA. TCRdb's copy holds only in-frame clones and misses some; the assay was immunoSEQ multiplex PCR. This sample has hundreds of thousands of clones, with about four fifths found just once. As regards this clone: Its antigen is not known.

The CDR3 sequence is 14 residues long. In germline, CDR1 is LGHNA, CDR2 YSLEER. V shed 4 bases and J shed 3 bases, with 13 bases lying between them. Regarding the study as a whole: The researchers took only blood, and tissue repertoires probably look different. Represented diversity (both genetic and exposure-history) was limited by the small number of donors. It was anticipated that sequencing depth would influence how many clonotypes donors shared.

This chain links TRBV4-3 with TRBJ2-7; D possibly matches TRBD1 or TRBD2 (5 bases each). The sample comprised PBMCs. This TCR derives from a woman aged 40-49 years in good health. Some clones in this sample may be carry-over from other donors' samples. The CDR3 region is CASSPPGRVYEQYF. The CDR3, as DNA: TGCGCCAGCAGCCCTCCGGGACGGGTCTACGAGCAGTACTTC.